This TCR beta chain appears in the sequencing data of a study of T-cell reconstitution after alpha-beta-depleted transplantation in children. This clonotype occurred many times. What it binds is not known. Study-wide findings and caveats: Alpha-beta T cells present about two months after transplant were reported to originate from several hundred expanded graft clones. Most T-cell counts and diversity one year after the transplant came from T cells that were newly produced. TCRbeta diversity was high at day 60 in some patients (a result of surviving recipient T cells and thymic progenitors).

Unique molecular identifiers were used to barcode this TCRbeta library. MiXCR, applied by TCRdb to the PCR reads, yields one record per CDR3 protein. The table shows about 250,000 distinct CDR3 sequences, with around 25% occurring only once. The material was PBMCs, mostly from graft donor cells, obtained 360 days after TCRalphabeta/CD19-depleted stem cell transplant. The TCR sequence derives from a female patient aged 2-10 years who had a stem cell transplant for congenital amegakaryocytic thrombocytopenia, so the T cells may come from the graft donor.

CDR3 protein: CSVWLGVGEETQYF. In DNA form, the CDR3 reads TGCAGCGTTTGGTTGGGGGTTGGCGAAGAGACCCAGTACTTC. This chain links TRBV29-1 with TRBJ2-5; either TRBD1 or TRBD2 may fit D (5 bases each). Looked up from germline, CDR1 is SQVTM and CDR2 is ANQGSEA. The germline V and J ends were trimmed by 5 bases and 3 bases, with 16 bases remaining between them. This CDR3 is built from 14 residues.